The entry below describes one TCR beta chain. Its specificity is unknown. These data come from a study of post-analysis software for immune sequencing data. Germline V gene lookup returns CDR1 SGHRS and CDR2 YFSETQ. The CDR3 sequence is 14 residues long. V lost 0 bases and J lost 3, with 8 bases in between. Broader study findings: Comparison of patients with controls showed 4 to 6 TRBV segments more frequent in patients, TRBV5-6, TRBV5-1 and TRBV20-1 among them.

Tagging with unique molecular identifiers was a feature of the TCR beta cDNA libraries. Via MiXCR, TCRdb re-called the PCR reads, giving one row per CDR3 protein. The repertoire has some 800,000 distinct CDR3 sequences, roughly 50% of them found once; the top ten carry roughly 4.4%. The sample comprised blood. This sequence joins TRBV5-1 and TRBJ2-3; no reliable D call. The sequence was obtained from a girl between 10 and 17 years old with multiple sclerosis. CDR3 coding DNA: TGCGCCAGCAGCTTGGCGCAGGAGACAGATACGCAGTATTTT. Translating it yields CASSLAQETDTQYF.